This record concerns one TCR beta chain sequence. The antigen it binds to is not known. This sample is drawn from a study of cytomegalovirus exposure and HLA in healthy donors (TCRdb year 2017). Notes on the research overall: An earlier analysis of approximately 600 of the donors reported 276 Gb of sequence data and more than 90 million unique TCR beta sequences from some 180 million T cells. Roughly 320 gigabases of sequencing data and approximately 92 million unique TCR sequences made up an early release that covered approximately 620 HLA-typed donors. Of the roughly 420 genotyped donors, 70% to 90% were placed in the genetic ancestry cluster associated with self-reported Caucasian donors. The study aimed to test whether signatures of past pathogen exposure could be identified by cataloging public T cell receptors. The T cell repertoires of around 670 subjects were profiled by immunosequencing and related to cytomegalovirus serostatus. In addition to the first cohort of roughly 670 subjects, a separate validation cohort of approximately 130 different subjects was used. To predict cytomegalovirus infection status, the study brought together high-throughput TCR immunosequencing, statistical association of individual TCRs with disease status, and machine learning. A later analysis re-analyzed previously published TCR beta repertoires from roughly 630 donors and added high-resolution HLA genotyping to study TCR occurrence patterns. In the later analysis, no new phenotypic data were used to find candidate immune exposures; instead, reliance was placed on TCR beta sequences and their occurrence across donors. In an earlier analysis of roughly 580 of the donors, high-throughput TCR beta sequencing was used to judge whether each TCR beta V gene segment behaved as functional or pseudogenic. Donor age, sex, ethnicity and CMV serostatus were compiled together with the repertoire data. A later genetic analysis took genome-wide SNP genotypes for about 55% of the 666 donors and used that subset as a discovery cohort. All discovery cohort repertoires had been generated using a single sequencing platform. Class I and class II HLA loci were covered by the typing at four-digit resolution. Typing coverage varied by locus: roughly 629-640 donors for A, B, C, DRB1 and DQB1; roughly 510 for DQA1; approximately 610 for DPA1; roughly 450 for DPB1. Because of strong linkage in the cohort, four or five DR-DQ haplotypes were treated as single units for association and clustering. Among some 410 genotyped donors of the cohort, an average of about 240,000 unique TCR beta nucleotide sequences were sequenced per donor, about a sixth of them non-productive.

The cohort comprised around 690 healthy bone marrow donors. At the time of sampling, all cohort members were nominally healthy, though unrecorded immune exposures were likely present. The donor was CMV seronegative and belonged to the group of 352 seronegative cohort members. A peripheral blood sample was provided by each donor, and peripheral blood mononuclear cells were used for TCR beta sequencing. Genomic DNA extraction from the blood cell samples was performed with the Qiagen DNeasy Blood Extraction Kit. The germline V gene sets CDR1 to MNHNS and CDR2 to SASEGT. CDR3 length: 15 amino acids, cysteine to phenylalanine. Only CDR3 DNA is held: 45 bases, read in frame from base 1. V has 8 bases trimmed and J has 7 bases trimmed; junction bases matching no gene number 10. Receptors were amplified or captured by the immunoSEQ multiplex PCR assay. For the multiplex PCR, a mixture combining 60 forward primers for TCR Vbeta segments and 13 reverse primers for TCR Jbeta segments was used. A multiplex PCR assay on genomic DNA amplified the CDR3 region of rearranged TCR beta genes. On the Illumina HiSeq System, the amplified TCR beta libraries were sequenced as 87-base-pair reads. Per the original workflow: In a later analysis, tens of millions of unique TCR beta chains were counted across the 650 to 750 repertoires, and approximately 11 million of these chains were shared by at least two donors. Raw reads were error-corrected and collapsed into unique sequences by a nearest-neighbor algorithm in which closely related sequences were merged to remove PCR and sequencing errors. Alignment of CDR3 sequences to IMGT reference sequences was used to assign V, D and J gene segments. For a sequence to be retained, a match of at least six nucleotides to both a V gene segment and a J gene segment was required. A rearrangement was called productive if the CDR3 had no stop codons and remained in frame with V and J, and every other rearrangement was called non-productive. CDR3 was defined according to IMGT convention as the region running from the second conserved V-encoded cysteine to the conserved J-encoded phenylalanine. The earlier analysis of roughly 590 of the donors excluded any sequence lacking an unambiguous match to a single V gene segment. In an earlier analysis of a few hundred of the donors, V segments were called functional above 56.7% productive rearrangements and were called segregating when the between-donor standard deviation exceeded 5%. A statistical classification framework was built to diagnose cytomegalovirus status from the catalog of TCR beta chain sequences. A later analysis assigned V and J genes by comparing TCR nucleotide sequences with IMGT/GENE-DB human TR gene sequences. A later analysis assigned CDR3 sequences and most-parsimonious VDJ recombination scenarios with the TCRdist pipeline. In a later analysis, each TCR beta chain was defined by its CDR3 amino acid sequence together with its V-gene family, and reads lacking a unique V-gene family were excluded. To address suspected cross-contamination and a sequencing artifact, a later analysis removed around 590 highly shared, low-generation-probability nucleotide sequences. For each public chain, a later analysis derived a clonal expansion index from normalized ranks of inferred template counts within each repertoire. A later analysis computed generation probabilities with a VDJ recombination model fitted to out-of-frame rearrangements, and checked the results against IGoR. In a later analysis, TCR-TCR, TCR-HLA and TCR-CMV co-occurrence was scored with hypergeometric tests, and a repertoire-size bias correction was applied to TCR pairs. To estimate false discovery rates, a later analysis permuted the HLA or CMV assignments 20 times. In a later analysis, co-occurring TCRs were grouped using DBSCAN, and TCRdist sequence similarity was added for clustering within HLA-allele-positive subsets. Repertoires with fewer than 30,000 or more than 120,000 public chains, plus five repertoires with anomalous nucleotide sharing, were excluded from co-occurrence clustering. TCRdb mirrors the immuneACCESS table, restricted to in-frame sequences. Some clones are absent from its copies; in checked studies, under half trace to an unresolved V gene, and the reason for the others is unknown. From that table come the V and J calls and clone size; the DNA was used to work out D and trimming. This sample's listing comprises about 79,000 clones. Jointly, the top ten make up about 4.6% of the sample.

Study-wide conclusions, independent of this receptor: A further reported finding was that TCR beta sequences accurately predicted the HLA-A and HLA-B alleles for most subjects in the first cohort. A group of highly shared sequence variants was considered likely to be a technical artifact of the sequencing pipeline. Immune exposure information for the cohort was limited to CMV serostatus. This cohort had only TCR beta chains sequenced, and the lack of alpha or paired-chain data limited which features could be detected. In a later analysis, HLA-associated TCR beta chains were found to be more clonally expanded and to have lower generation probabilities than equally common non-associated chains. A later analysis found that most CMV-associated TCR beta chains appeared HLA-restricted, with HLA associations seemingly driven largely by CMV exposure. Because HLA typing was unavailable for some donors at each locus, only the typed subset was used in association tests. According to the authors, the approach could potentially be generalized to other disease states and immunological phenotypes. Presence/absence analyses assumed roughly uniform sequencing depth across donors, an assumption that may not hold. An earlier analysis of approximately 570 of the donors showed that most TCR beta V segments appeared in productive rearrangements either about 87% or about 30% of the time, which broadly matched IMGT annotations. When HLA alleles, especially DR and DQ, strongly co-occurred, TCR associations were difficult to assign to individual alleles. In a later genetic analysis, fewer N-insertions in productive TCRs were reported among donors in an Asian-associated ancestry cluster than the roughly 700-donor mean. Most TCR sequences were observed very rarely across donors, whereas some public TCRs were present in many individuals. A later analysis reported that several top co-occurrence clusters appeared linked to parvovirus B19, influenza, CMV and Epstein-Barr virus. In the study, approximately 160 TCR beta chains were listed as associated with cytomegalovirus. A later analysis found that TCR association rates varied across HLA loci, with DRB1 alleles showing the most associated TCRs and HLA-C alleles the fewest. A few of the identified cytomegalovirus-associated TCR beta chains were confirmed in vitro to be specific for cytomegalovirus antigens. The classifier was reported to diagnose cytomegalovirus status with high specificity and sensitivity in both the original cohort and the validation cohort. At a false discovery rate of 0.05, a later analysis linked around 15,000 TCR beta sequences to specific HLA alleles. A later genetic analysis associated a missense DCLRE1C variant with V-gene and J-gene trimming of TCR beta chains, and an independent cohort replicated the association. Approximately 18 rarely observed V segments, including chromosome 9 orphons, were excluded from the earlier analysis of several hundred of the donors because counts were too low. The 87-base-pair reads could not distinguish some IMGT-functional V segments, including TRBV6-2 and TRBV6-3, so those segments were excluded. Correlated functional status among segregating V segments might reflect linkage disequilibrium, but an unknown experimental factor could not be ruled out.

The origin of this receptor is a man aged 30 to 39 in good health and CMV-seronegative. The specimen was PBMCs. Recombination connected TRBV6-1 to TRBJ1-4, with 10 junctional bases fitting TRBD1. The DNA sequence follows: TGTGCCAGCGCCCGCTTCGGGACAGGGGTTGAAAAACTGTTTTTT. Its translation reads: CASARFGTGVEKLFF.